The table lists the clone carrying this T cell receptor (beta chain) with a few counts. The CDR3 extends over 15 amino acids. The ends lost 4 bases at V and 1 base at J; junction bases unmatched: 4. From germline, CDR1 is LNHDA and CDR2 SQIVND (reference sequence). The sample belongs to a study of blood T cell repertoires in COVID-19. The method was immunoSEQ multiplex PCR; TCRdb's version includes in-frame clones alone and lacks a portion of them. The repertoire has 150,000 to 200,000 clones, 85% of them found once; the top ten carry 3% to 4%. The sample comprised peripheral blood. The J gene is TRBJ1-1, the V gene TRBV19; 9 positions agree with TRBD1. The sequence came from a human donor with acute or convalescent COVID-19. The donor label of this sample is uncertain. The CDR3 loop reads CASSKRTGANTEAFF. The CDR3 nucleotides are TGTGCCAGTAGTAAAAGGACAGGGGCGAACACTGAAGCTTTCTTT.